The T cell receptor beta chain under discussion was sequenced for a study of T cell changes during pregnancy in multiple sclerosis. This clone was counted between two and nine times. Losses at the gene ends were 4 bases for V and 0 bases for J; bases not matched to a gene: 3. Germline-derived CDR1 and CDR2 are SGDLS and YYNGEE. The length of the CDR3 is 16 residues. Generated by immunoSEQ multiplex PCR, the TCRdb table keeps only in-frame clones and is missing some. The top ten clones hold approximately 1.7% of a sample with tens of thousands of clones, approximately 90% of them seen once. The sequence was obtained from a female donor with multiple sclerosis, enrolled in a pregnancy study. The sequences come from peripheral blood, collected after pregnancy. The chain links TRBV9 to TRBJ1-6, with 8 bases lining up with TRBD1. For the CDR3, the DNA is TGTGCCAGCAGCCGACAGGGGAGCTCCTATAATTCACCCCTCCACTTT. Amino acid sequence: CASSRQGSSYNSPLHF.